This T cell receptor beta chain is drawn from a study of tumor-infiltrating lymphocytes in localized non-small cell lung cancer. General study results and limits: Each assay used a separate piece of the same tissue. T-cell fraction did not differ between immunotypes IM1 and IM2.

The data were produced by immunoSEQ multiplex PCR, yet TCRdb's version contains in-frame clones alone and is incomplete. The sample lists some 6,600 clones, less than 80% occurring once. The germline V and J ends were trimmed by 6 bases and 5 bases, with 13 bases remaining between them. Per germline, CDR1 SQVTM and CDR2 ANQGSEA. This CDR3 has 12 amino acids. Concerning this clone: Antigen unknown.

The sequence came from a human donor with non-small cell lung cancer. The sample was lung tumor tissue. The chain is built from TRBV29-1 and TRBJ1-1; possibly TRBD1 for D (6 bases). CDR3 residues: CSVRIQGTEAFF. CDR3 coding DNA: TGCAGCGTCCGAATACAGGGTACTGAAGCTTTCTTT.